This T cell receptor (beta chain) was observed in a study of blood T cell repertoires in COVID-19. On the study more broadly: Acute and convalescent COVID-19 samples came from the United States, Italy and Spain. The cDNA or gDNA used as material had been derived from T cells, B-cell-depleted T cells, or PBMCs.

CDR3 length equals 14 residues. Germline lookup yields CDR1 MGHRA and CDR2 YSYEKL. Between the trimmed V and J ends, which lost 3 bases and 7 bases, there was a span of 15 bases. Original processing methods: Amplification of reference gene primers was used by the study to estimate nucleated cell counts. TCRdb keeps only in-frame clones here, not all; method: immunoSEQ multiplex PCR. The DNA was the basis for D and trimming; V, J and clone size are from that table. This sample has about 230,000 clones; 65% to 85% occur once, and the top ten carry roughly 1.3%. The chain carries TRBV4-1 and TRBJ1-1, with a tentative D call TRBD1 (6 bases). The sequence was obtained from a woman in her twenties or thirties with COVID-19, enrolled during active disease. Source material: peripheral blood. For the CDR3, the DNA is TGCGCCAGCAGCCAGGAAACAGGGTACGATGAAGCTTTCTTT. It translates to CASSQETGYDEAFF.